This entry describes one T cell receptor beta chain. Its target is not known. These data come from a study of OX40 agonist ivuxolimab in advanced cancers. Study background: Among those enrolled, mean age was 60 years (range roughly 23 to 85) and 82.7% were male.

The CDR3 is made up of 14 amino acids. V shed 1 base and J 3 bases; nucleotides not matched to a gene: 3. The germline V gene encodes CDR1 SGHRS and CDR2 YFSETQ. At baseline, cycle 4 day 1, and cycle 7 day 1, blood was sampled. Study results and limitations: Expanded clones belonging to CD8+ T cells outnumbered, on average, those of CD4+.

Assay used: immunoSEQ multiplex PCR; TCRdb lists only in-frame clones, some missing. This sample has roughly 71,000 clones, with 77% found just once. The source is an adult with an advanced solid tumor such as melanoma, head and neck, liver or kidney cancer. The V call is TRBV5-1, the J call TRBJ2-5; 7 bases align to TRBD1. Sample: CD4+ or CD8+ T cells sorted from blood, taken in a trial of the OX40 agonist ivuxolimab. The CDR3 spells CASSLTGDEETQYF. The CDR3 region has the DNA TGCGCCAGCAGCTTGACAGGGGACGAAGAGACCCAGTACTTC. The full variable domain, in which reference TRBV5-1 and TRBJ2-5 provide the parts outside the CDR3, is KAGVTQTPRYLIKTRGQQVTLSCSPISGHRSVSWYQQTPGQGLQFLFEYFSETQRNKGNFPGRFSGRQFSNSRSEMNVSTLELGDSALYLCASSLTGDEETQYFGPGTRLLVL.